This TCR beta chain was identified in a study of blood T cell repertoires in COVID-19. Study as a whole: From the United States, Italy and Spain came samples of acute and convalescent COVID-19. Nucleic acid was either cDNA or gDNA, and it came from T cells, B-cell-depleted T cells, or PBMCs.

Methods used by the authors: The assay estimated nucleated cells by amplifying reference gene primers. The repertoire was sequenced with immunoSEQ multiplex PCR; TCRdb's copy has only in-frame clones and lacks some. From that table come the V and J calls and clone size; the DNA was used to work out D and trimming. The sample yields about 270,000 clones, 85% to 90% seen once. The CDR3 runs 14 residues. Germline CDR1 and CDR2: LGHDT and YNNKEL (reference sequence). With 0 bases removed from V and 6 bases from J, the gap between germline ends came to 8 bases. Everyone who took part was about 18 to 90 years old, and they came from 24 US areas.

This sequence originates from a woman in her twenties or thirties with acute COVID-19. This sequence joins TRBV3-1 (or the pseudogene TRBV3-2) and TRBJ2-2; no reliable D call. Sequencing was carried out using PBMCs or T cells enriched from blood (not recorded which). The CDR3 loop is CASSQEIAPGELFF. In DNA, the CDR3 is TGTGCCAGCAGCCAAGAAATAGCCCCCGGGGAGCTGTTTTTT.